The T cell receptor beta chain under discussion was sequenced for a study of beta chain features in type 1 diabetes. For the study at large: Sorted cells numbering over 95,000,000 were examined across all samples. Regarding the study as a whole: Sequencing used cDNA, and cells with high TCR expression could therefore be over-represented. In every one of the four CD4+ subsets, TCRB CDR3s were moderately but significantly shorter in Type 1 diabetes patients. Patients with type 1 diabetes showed fewer VDJ junction insertions and more deletions.

Reverse transcription of all isolated RNA meant that expressed TCRB transcripts were sequenced. Using immunoSEQ multiplex PCR, the repertoire was profiled, and TCRdb retains in-frame clones only, with some absent. This sample has around 310,000 clones, with approximately 13% found just once. The authors obtained over 95% purity in all sorted populations. As for this clone: Its antigen is not known.

CDR1 is MNHEY, CDR2 SMNVEV, per germline (reference sequence). There are 13 residues in the CDR3. Trimming left V 5 bases short and J 1 base short, with 5 bases between. Specimen: naive CD4+ T cells from blood. V gene TRBV27 combines with J gene TRBJ2-2, with D unclear. The receptor comes from a woman younger than 35 with type 1 diabetes. Here the CDR3 DNA reads TGTGCCAGCAGTGGCCGGAACACCGGGGAGCTGTTTTTT. Translating it yields CASSGRNTGELFF.